Sequencing of this TCR beta chain was carried out in a study of glioma-infiltrating T cells after dendritic cell vaccination. Whole-study context: Autologous tumor lysate was loaded overnight onto monocyte-derived dendritic cells grown about seven days with IL-4 and GM-CSF.

Worth noting for this clone: The antigen is not known.

As to time point: after dendritic cell vaccination, including at tumor progression/relapse. V lost 1 base, J lost 2 bases, and 8 bases lay in between. The germline V gene encodes CDR1 SSHAT and CDR2 FNYEAQ (reference sequence). The CDR3 is 14 residues long. Profiling relied on immunoSEQ multiplex PCR, and the TCRdb table lists in-frame clones only, not all of them. This table has 85,000 or so clones, 85% appearing once. Findings of the study overall: Few patients contributed both blood and tumor specimens. Survival was not directly related to TCR clonality in these patients.

The sequencing used blood, collected after dendritic cell vaccination. The TCR was taken from a human donor with glioblastoma. The rearrangement joins TRBV7-7 to TRBJ2-5; D may be TRBD2 (5 bases). The CDR3 reads CASSLGSGQETQYF. CDR3 DNA sequence: TGTGCCAGCAGCTTAGGCAGCGGACAAGAGACCCAGTACTTC.